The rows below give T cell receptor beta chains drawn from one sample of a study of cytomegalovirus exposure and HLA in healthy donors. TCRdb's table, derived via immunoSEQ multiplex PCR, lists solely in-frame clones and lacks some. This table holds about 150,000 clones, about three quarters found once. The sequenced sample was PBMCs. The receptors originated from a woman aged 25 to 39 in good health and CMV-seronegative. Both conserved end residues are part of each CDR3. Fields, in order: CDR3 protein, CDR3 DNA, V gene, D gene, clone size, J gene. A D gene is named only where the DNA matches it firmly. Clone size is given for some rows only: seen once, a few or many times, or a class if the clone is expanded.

CDR3aa: CASHRGGSPDTQYF; CDR3nt: TGTGCCAGCCACCGCGGGGGAAGTCCAGATACGCAGTATTTT; v_gene: TRBV7-2; d_gene: TRBD2; abundance: -; j_gene: TRBJ2-3
CDR3aa: CASSLTGANTIYF; CDR3nt: TGTGCCAGCAGCTTAACAGGGGCTAACACCATATATTTT; v_gene: TRBV7-9; d_gene: TRBD1; abundance: few; j_gene: TRBJ1-3
CDR3aa: CASKTSGGTDTQYF; CDR3nt: TGTGCCAGCAAGACTAGCGGGGGCACAGATACGCAGTATTTT; v_gene: TRBV6-1; d_gene: TRBD2; abundance: -; j_gene: TRBJ2-3
CDR3aa: CASSDRLNQPQHF; CDR3nt: TGTGCCAGCAGTGACAGGTTGAATCAGCCCCAGCATTTT; v_gene: TRBV6-1; d_gene: -; abundance: -; j_gene: TRBJ1-5
CDR3aa: CASSGLRGQGTDTQYF; CDR3nt: TGTGCCAGCAGTGGGTTGAGAGGACAGGGGACAGATACGCAGTATTTT; v_gene: TRBV6-1; d_gene: TRBD1; abundance: -; j_gene: TRBJ2-3
CDR3aa: CASSSHVAMNTEAFF; CDR3nt: TGTGCCAGCAGCTCCCACGTAGCCATGAACACTGAAGCTTTCTTT; v_gene: TRBV5-6; d_gene: -; abundance: -; j_gene: TRBJ1-1
CDR3aa: CASREDSVGANVLTF; CDR3nt: TGTGCCAGCAGGGAGGATTCGGTTGGGGCCAACGTCCTGACTTTC; v_gene: TRBV2; d_gene: -; abundance: -; j_gene: TRBJ2-6
CDR3aa: CASSFTPSGVGTQYF; CDR3nt: TGTGCCAGCAGCTTTACGCCTAGCGGGGTGGGGACCCAGTACTTC; v_gene: TRBV5-6; d_gene: TRBD2; abundance: -; j_gene: TRBJ2-5
CDR3aa: CASSEYRQGPSGNTIYF; CDR3nt: TGTGCCAGCAGTGAATATCGACAGGGCCCATCTGGAAACACCATATATTTT; v_gene: TRBV25-1; d_gene: TRBD1; abundance: -; j_gene: TRBJ1-3
CDR3aa: CASSRPTSGEDTQYF; CDR3nt: TGCGCCAGCAGCCGCCCGACTAGCGGGGAAGATACGCAGTATTTT; v_gene: TRBV4-1; d_gene: TRBD2; abundance: -; j_gene: TRBJ2-3
CDR3aa: CASSLGRDRAEKLFF; CDR3nt: TGTGCCAGCAGCTTAGGCCGGGACAGGGCGGAAAAACTGTTTTTT; v_gene: TRBV7-9; d_gene: TRBD1; abundance: -; j_gene: TRBJ1-4
CDR3aa: CAISEDRVYGYTF; CDR3nt: TGTGCCATCAGTGAGGACAGGGTTTATGGCTACACCTTC; v_gene: TRBV10-3; d_gene: TRBD1; abundance: few; j_gene: TRBJ1-2
CDR3aa: CASSLHFGYTF; CDR3nt: TGTGCCAGCAGCTTACATTTTGGCTACACCTTC; v_gene: TRBV7-2; d_gene: -; abundance: once; j_gene: TRBJ1-2
CDR3aa: CASSLLSTSYGYTF; CDR3nt: TGTGCCAGCAGCCTCCTCAGTACTAGCTATGGCTACACCTTC; v_gene: TRBV6-5; d_gene: -; abundance: -; j_gene: TRBJ1-2
CDR3aa: CAIRGSGGKDTEAFF; CDR3nt: TGTGCCATCAGAGGGTCAGGGGGCAAAGACACTGAAGCTTTCTTT; v_gene: TRBV6-6; d_gene: TRBD1; abundance: -; j_gene: TRBJ1-1
CDR3aa: CAWRIEGGTEAFF; CDR3nt: TGTGCCTGGAGGATCGAAGGGGGCACTGAAGCTTTCTTT; v_gene: TRBV30; d_gene: -; abundance: -; j_gene: TRBJ1-1
CDR3aa: CASSRTSGGPDPNRNEQFF; CDR3nt: TGTGCCAGCAGTAGGACTAGCGGGGGGCCGGACCCAAACCGGAATGAGCAGTTCTTC; v_gene: TRBV11-2; d_gene: TRBD2; abundance: -; j_gene: TRBJ2-1
CDR3aa: CASSEGRGNSPLHF; CDR3nt: TGTGCCAGCTCCGAGGGCAGGGGCAATTCACCCCTCCACTTT; v_gene: TRBV27; d_gene: -; abundance: -; j_gene: TRBJ1-6
CDR3aa: CATQYGGENTEAFF; CDR3nt: TGTGCCACCCAATATGGGGGGGAGAACACTGAAGCTTTCTTT; v_gene: TRBV15; d_gene: -; abundance: few; j_gene: TRBJ1-1
CDR3aa: CASLQGSRNEQFF; CDR3nt: TGTGCCAGCTTGCAGGGGAGTAGGAATGAGCAGTTCTTC; v_gene: TRBV11-2; d_gene: -; abundance: once; j_gene: TRBJ2-1
CDR3aa: CASSLALGLAGFTDTQYF; CDR3nt: TGTGCCAGCAGCTTGGCCCTAGGACTAGCGGGATTCACAGATACGCAGTATTTT; v_gene: TRBV5-8; d_gene: TRBD2; abundance: -; j_gene: TRBJ2-3
CDR3aa: CASSPRLAGGPERQFF; CDR3nt: TGCGCCAGCAGCCCACGACTAGCGGGGGGGCCGGAGCGGCAGTTCTTC; v_gene: TRBV5-1; d_gene: TRBD2; abundance: -; j_gene: TRBJ2-1
CDR3aa: CASSSTGMGGNTIYF; CDR3nt: TGTGCCAGCTCATCCACAGGGATGGGAGGAAACACCATATATTTT; v_gene: TRBV18; d_gene: -; abundance: -; j_gene: TRBJ1-3
CDR3aa: CASSLRGVETQYF; CDR3nt: TGTGCCAGCAGCTTGCGGGGGGTTGAGACCCAGTACTTC; v_gene: TRBV27; d_gene: TRBD2; abundance: -; j_gene: TRBJ2-5
CDR3aa: CASRLSGGATQYF; CDR3nt: TGTGCCAGCAGACTTAGCGGGGGGGCGACCCAGTACTTC; v_gene: TRBV5-6; d_gene: TRBD2; abundance: -; j_gene: TRBJ2-5
CDR3aa: CASSHGQVNTEAFF; CDR3nt: TGTGCCAGCAGCCACGGACAGGTCAACACTGAAGCTTTCTTT; v_gene: TRBV13; d_gene: TRBD1; abundance: -; j_gene: TRBJ1-1
CDR3aa: CAWAPQGIFNSPLHF; CDR3nt: TGTGCCTGGGCCCCACAGGGTATTTTTAATTCACCCCTCCACTTT; v_gene: TRBV30; d_gene: -; abundance: -; j_gene: TRBJ1-6
CDR3aa: CASSLQVNTEAFF; CDR3nt: TGTGCCAGCAGTTTACAGGTGAACACTGAAGCTTTCTTT; v_gene: TRBV27; d_gene: -; abundance: -; j_gene: TRBJ1-1
CDR3aa: CASSPPGQGRETQYF; CDR3nt: TGTGCCAGCTCACCACCGGGACAGGGACGAGAGACCCAGTACTTC; v_gene: TRBV18; d_gene: TRBD1; abundance: -; j_gene: TRBJ2-5